Below are 27 T cell receptor beta chains sequenced from a single sample in a study of blood T cell repertoires in COVID-19 (TCRdb year 2020). Receptor libraries were prepared by the immunoSEQ multiplex PCR assay. TCRdb limited this immuneACCESS table to in-frame rearrangements with V and J called. A share of clones is missing; checked studies link under half to unresolved V genes, and the rest is unexplained. Recorded for this sample are approximately 280,000 clones; roughly nine tenths of them occurred a single time. Jointly, the top ten make up over 2% of the sample. The sequenced material came from PBMCs or T cells enriched from blood (not recorded which). These receptors came from a woman under 30 who had recovered from COVID-19.

The rearrangement links TRBV7-9 to TRBJ1-5; 9 bases are shared with TRBD1. Germline V gene data show CDR1 as SEHNR and CDR2 as FQNEAQ (reference sequence). CDR3 length equals 15 residues. After removal of 4 bases from V and 7 bases from J, the junction contained 8 bases not matched to a gene. CDR3 nucleotide sequence: TGTGCCAGCAGCTCAGCGGGGACAGGGCGGCAGCCCCAGCATTTT. Amino acids: CASSSAGTGRQPQHF. Full variable domain (missing parts from reference TRBV7-9 and TRBJ1-5): DTGVSQNPRHKITKRGQNVTFRCDPISEHNRLYWYRQTLGQGPEFLTYFQNEAQLEKSRLLSDRFSAERPKGSFSTLEIQRTEQGDSAMYLCASSSAGTGRQPQHFGDGTRLSIL.

The chain joins TRBV10-1 to TRBJ2-1; 10 bases fit TRBD2. Germline-derived CDR1 and CDR2 are WNHNN and SYGVQD (reference sequence). Trimming at V came to 0 bases and at J to 9 bases, leaving 8 bases not matched to a gene. The CDR3 contains 16 residues. The CDR3 sequence is CASSESRTSGPGEQFF. The CDR3, as DNA: TGCGCCAGCAGTGAGTCAAGGACTAGCGGTCCGGGTGAGCAGTTCTTC.

The table lists this clone with a few counts. V usage is TRBV29-1 and J usage is TRBJ2-5; 9 nucleotides line up with TRBD2. Trimming removed 5 bases from V and 1 base from J; junction bases left unmatched: 2. This CDR3 has 13 residues. CDR1 and CDR2 from the germline V gene are SQVTM and ANQGSEA. In nucleotides, the CDR3 is TGCAGCGTTTCAGCGGGGGGCCAAGAGACCCAGTACTTC. This encodes CSVSAGGQETQYF.

In this sample, this clone turned up once. This chain connects TRBV27 to TRBJ1-4; D is ambiguous. V dropped 3 bases and J dropped 7 bases, with 9 bases sitting between them. Per germline, CDR1 MNHEY and CDR2 SMNVEV (reference sequence). The CDR3 totals 13 residues. The CDR3 DNA sequence: TGTGCCAGCAGTTTGTCGGGAGCTGAAAAACTGTTTTTT. It is translated as CASSLSGAEKLFF.

The V and J genes are TRBV3-1 (or the pseudogene TRBV3-2) and TRBJ2-5; 7 positions match TRBD2. With V trimmed by 1 base and J by 1 base, 6 bases remained unmatched. Germline V gives CDR1 LGHDT, CDR2 YNNKEL (reference sequence). The CDR3 totals 16 residues. The CDR3 here is CASSQGVGGGQETQYF. CDR3 bases: TGTGCCAGCAGCCAAGGGGTTGGCGGGGGCCAAGAGACCCAGTACTTC.

This clone was observed a handful of times. The V gene is TRBV5-4, the J gene TRBJ2-1, with 7 positions matching TRBD2. The CDR3 has 15 residues. V was pared by 3 bases and J by 3 bases, with 6 bases of the junction left unmatched. Germline V lookup: CDR1 SGHNT, CDR2 YYREEE (reference sequence). CDR3 DNA: TGTGCCAGCAGCTCACCGAGCGGGAACTACAATGAGCAGTTCTTC. It specifies CASSSPSGNYNEQFF.

The chain employs TRBV9 and TRBJ2-1, with TRBD2 identical over 10 bases. The germline V gene encodes CDR1 SGDLS and CDR2 YYNGEE. The CDR3 is 14 amino acids. J lost 8 bases, V lost 2 bases, and 4 bases had no gene match. The CDR3 DNA is TGTGCCAGCAGCGTCCTAGCGGGAGTCTATGAGCAGTTCTTC. Its translation is CASSVLAGVYEQFF.

V is TRBV5-1 and J is TRBJ1-4; TRBD1 is a possible D gene (5 bases). Germline values: CDR1 SGHRS, CDR2 YFSETQ. The ends were cut back, 5 bases at V and 7 bases at J, with 12 bases in the middle. The CDR3 is 13 residues long. The CDR3 bases are TGCGCCAGCAGATCAACCGGGGGTGAAAAACTGTTTTTT. Translated: CASRSTGGEKLFF.

The gene calls are TRBV9 and TRBJ1-1; D is ambiguous. V lost 0 bases and J 1 base, leaving 13 bases between the germline ends. The CDR3 length is 16 residues. Germline V gene lookup returns CDR1 SGDLS and CDR2 YYNGEE. CDR3 coding DNA: TGTGCCAGCAGCGTAGGGTGGGGAGCCAGGAACACTGAAGCTTTCTTT. It specifies CASSVGWGARNTEAFF.

This chain joins TRBV6-5 and TRBJ2-1; possibly TRBD2 for D (6 bases). There are 14 residues in the CDR3. Looked up from germline, CDR1 is MNHEY and CDR2 is SVGAGI. V was pared by 0 bases and J by 4 bases, with 7 bases between. CDR3 DNA sequence: TGTGCCAGCAGTTACTCGCGGGGTTACAATGAGCAGTTCTTC. Amino acid sequence: CASSYSRGYNEQFF.

The V gene is TRBV30, the J gene TRBJ2-7, with 9 bases identical to TRBD1. Germline CDR1 reads GTSNPN; CDR2 reads SVGIG (reference sequence). V shed 2 bases and J 2 bases; nucleotides not matched to a gene: 4. The length of the CDR3 is 14 residues. The CDR3 sequence is CAWSPDRGPYEQYF. The CDR3 bases are TGTGCCTGGAGTCCGGACAGGGGCCCCTACGAGCAGTACTTC.

The chain has TRBV30 and TRBJ1-2, with 8 bases matching TRBD1. The junction had 6 bases not matched to a gene; V was cut back by 0 bases and J by 3 bases. CDR1 GTSNPN and CDR2 SVGIG come from the germline V gene (reference sequence). This CDR3 is built from 15 residues. CDR3: CAWSVRYRGDYGYTF. CDR3 DNA sequence: TGTGCCTGGAGTGTCCGATACAGGGGGGACTATGGCTACACCTTC.

J is TRBJ2-3 and V is TRBV2; a possible D gene is TRBD2 (5 bases). Germline CDR1 and CDR2: SNHLY and FYNNEI. Trimming removed 3 bases at V and 3 bases at J, with 10 bases between. This CDR3 spans 14 amino acids. The CDR3 loop reads CASSEAGFTDTQYF. The DNA of the CDR3 is TGTGCCAGCAGTGAGGCGGGCTTTACAGATACGCAGTATTTT.

The CDR3 nucleotides are TGTGCCAGCTCAAGGTCTAGCCCCGCGAGTCAAGAGACCCAGTACTTC. The encoded protein is CASSRSSPASQETQYF. J is TRBJ2-5 and V is TRBV18; maybe TRBD2 (5 bases). V lost 5 bases and J lost 2, with 18 bases in between. The germline CDR1 and CDR2 sequences are KGHSH and LQKENI. The CDR3 covers 16 residues.

The chain joins TRBV3-1 (or the pseudogene TRBV3-2) to TRBJ1-3; D is unresolved. The CDR3 consists of 14 residues. The germline V gene encodes CDR1 LGHDT and CDR2 YNNKEL (reference sequence). The V and J ends lost 4 bases and 2 bases respectively, with 9 bases between them. For the CDR3, the DNA is TGTGCCAGCAGCCGAGCTTATACTGGAAACACCATATATTTT. This sequence encodes CASSRAYTGNTIYF.

This clone appeared a few times. This chain joins TRBV2 and TRBJ1-2; TRBD1 matches 7 bases. Germline CDR1 and CDR2: SNHLY and FYNNEI. The V gene end was trimmed by 11 bases and the J gene end by 2 bases; junction bases not matched to a gene: 2. This CDR3 comprises 11 residues. The CDR3 DNA reads as TGTGCCGGGGGACAGAACTATGGCTACACCTTC. It is translated as CAGGQNYGYTF.

The rearrangement joins TRBV28 to TRBJ2-1, with TRBD2 matching over 13 bases. CDR3 length: 13 amino acids. The germline CDR1 and CDR2 sequences are MDHEN and SYDVKM. V shed 6 bases, J shed 9 bases, and the junction held 2 bases outside the gene matches. Written as DNA, the CDR3 is TGTGCCAGCAGACTAGCGGGAGGGAGTGAGCAGTTCTTC. It specifies CASRLAGGSEQFF.

This chain connects TRBV28 to TRBJ2-1; possible D gene TRBD2, 5 bases. Trimming removed 3 bases at V and 0 bases at J, with 18 bases between. The CDR3 extends over 18 amino acids. CDR1 and CDR2 (germline): MDHEN, SYDVKM. CDR3 protein: CASSFWGSSAGSYNEQFF. DNA for the CDR3: TGTGCCAGCAGTTTTTGGGGTAGTTCGGCGGGCTCCTACAATGAGCAGTTCTTC.

J is TRBJ1-2 and V is TRBV18; maybe TRBD1 (6 bases). V was cut by 6 bases and J by 4 bases, with 15 bases left in between. The CDR3 has 14 amino acids. The germline CDR1 and CDR2 sequences are KGHSH and LQKENI. The CDR3 sequence: CASSSETGFYGYTF. Here the CDR3 DNA reads TGTGCCAGCTCGTCGGAAACAGGGTTCTATGGCTACACCTTC.

The chain carries TRBV30 and TRBJ1-3, with D unclear. Germline V gene sequence: CDR1 GTSNPN, CDR2 SVGIG (reference sequence). The CDR3 contains 14 residues. Trimming took off 4 bases at V and 0 bases at J, with 10 bases between the two ends. The CDR3 DNA reads TGTGCCTGGAAATTACAATTCTCTGGAAACACCATATATTTT. Its translation: CAWKLQFSGNTIYF.

The chain uses TRBV30 and TRBJ1-2, with 9 bases that match TRBD1. Germline lookup yields CDR1 GTSNPN and CDR2 SVGIG (reference sequence). V lost 1 base, J lost 4 bases, and 7 bases stayed unmatched. The CDR3 extends over 15 amino acids. The CDR3 loop reads CAWSGLGQGTYGYTF. CDR3 coding DNA: TGTGCCTGGAGTGGATTGGGACAGGGTACCTATGGCTACACCTTC. The full variable domain, in which reference TRBV30 and TRBJ1-2 provide the parts outside the CDR3, is SQTIHQWPATLVQPVGSPLSLECTVEGTSNPNLYWYRQAAGRGLQLLFYSVGIGQISSEVPQNLSASRPQDRQFILSSKKLLLSDSGFYLCAWSGLGQGTYGYTFGSGTRLTVV.

This clone was counted a few times. The chain combines TRBV27 with TRBJ2-7; TRBD2 might be the D (5 bases). Looked up from germline, CDR1 is MNHEY and CDR2 is SMNVEV (reference sequence). Trimming took off 5 bases at V and 0 bases at J, with 5 bases between the two ends. This CDR3 spans 12 amino acids. The CDR3 DNA reads TGTGCCAGCAGTGGGAGCTCCTACGAGCAGTACTTC. This gives the protein CASSGSSYEQYF.

J is TRBJ1-5 and V is TRBV6-5; D call uncertain. Germline V gene sequence: CDR1 MNHEY, CDR2 SVGAGI. This CDR3 spans 15 amino acids. Trimming stripped 0 bases from V and 6 bases from J, with 12 bases between. The CDR3: CASSYSAGSGQPQHF. The CDR3 coding sequence is TGTGCCAGCAGTTACTCTGCGGGGAGCGGTCAGCCCCAGCATTTT.

The CDR3 DNA is TGTGCCAGCAGCAAGGGGGACAGGCAAGAGACCCAGTACTTC. Its protein product is CASSKGDRQETQYF. The chain employs TRBV5-4 and TRBJ2-5, with TRBD1 matching over 8 bases. J lost 2 bases, V lost 4 bases, and 4 bases had no gene match. The germline CDR1 and CDR2 sequences are SGHNT and YYREEE (reference sequence). The CDR3 spans 14 residues.

J is TRBJ2-3 and V is TRBV7-2; the match to TRBD1 covers 9 bases. CDR1 and CDR2 from the germline V gene are SGHTA and FQGNSA. The CDR3 has 14 residues. J lost 5 bases, V lost 3 bases, and 3 bases had no gene match. This CDR3 reads CASSLTGGLDTQYF. For the CDR3, the DNA is TGTGCCAGCAGCTTGACAGGGGGACTAGATACGCAGTATTTT.

The chain is built from TRBV11-2 and TRBJ2-3; D is undetermined. V was shortened by 5 bases and J by 0 bases, with 9 bases between the two germline ends. The CDR3 is made up of 14 amino acids. Germline V gene data show CDR1 as SGHAT and CDR2 as FQNNGV. The CDR3 loop reads CASSPRLSTDTQYF. DNA for the CDR3: TGTGCCAGCAGCCCCCGACTGAGCACAGATACGCAGTATTTT.

The V gene is TRBV15, the J gene TRBJ1-1, with TRBD1 matching over 7 bases. V lost 0 bases, J lost 4 bases, and 17 bases stayed unmatched. Germline V gene data show CDR1 as LNHNV and CDR2 as YYDKDF (reference sequence). CDR3 length: 19 amino acids. The CDR3 region has the DNA TGTGCCACCAGCAGAGATGGTAAGGAGGGGGCTGTCTTGAGCACTGAAGCTTTCTTT. It encodes CATSRDGKEGAVLSTEAFF.